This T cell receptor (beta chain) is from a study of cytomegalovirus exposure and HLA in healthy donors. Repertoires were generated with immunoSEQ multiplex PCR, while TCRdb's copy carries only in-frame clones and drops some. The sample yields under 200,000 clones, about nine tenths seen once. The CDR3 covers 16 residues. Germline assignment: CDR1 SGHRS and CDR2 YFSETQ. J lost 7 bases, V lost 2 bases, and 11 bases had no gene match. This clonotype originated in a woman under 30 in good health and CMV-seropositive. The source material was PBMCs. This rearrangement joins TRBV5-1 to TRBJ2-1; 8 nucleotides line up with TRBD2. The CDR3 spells CASSLLTAGVNNEQFF. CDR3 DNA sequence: TGCGCCAGCAGCTTACTGACAGCGGGAGTTAATAATGAGCAGTTCTTC. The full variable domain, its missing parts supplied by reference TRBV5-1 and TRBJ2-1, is KAGVTQTPRYLIKTRGQQVTLSCSPISGHRSVSWYQQTPGQGLQFLFEYFSETQRNKGNFPGRFSGRQFSNSRSEMNVSTLELGDSALYLCASSLLTAGVNNEQFFGPGTRLTVL.